The 29 T cell receptor beta chains in this list originate from one sample, sequenced in a study of immune cell composition in non-small cell lung cancer. The method was immunoSEQ multiplex PCR; TCRdb's version includes in-frame clones alone and lacks a portion of them. The sample includes 2,500 or so clones, around three quarters seen only once; the top ten take around 4.7%. What was sequenced was lung tumor tissue. The source is a human donor with non-small cell lung cancer.

In this sample, this clone turned up a few times. This chain connects TRBV16 to TRBJ1-2; D remains ambiguous. This CDR3 is built from 14 residues. Deletions cut 2 bases from V and 0 bases from J, with 7 bases between. Germline loops: CDR1 KGHSY, CDR2 FQNENV. Here the CDR3 DNA reads TGTGCCAGCAGCCAAGGCAGGCCTAACTATGGCTACACCTTC. This translates into CASSQGRPNYGYTF.

CDR3 protein: CASSSGGQNEQFF. The CDR3 DNA reads as TGTGCCAGCAGCTCGGGAGGGCAGAATGAGCAGTTCTTC. The rearrangement uses TRBV7-8 and TRBJ2-1; 8 nucleotides agree with TRBD2. CDR3 size: 13 residues. The germline gives CDR1 SGHVS, CDR2 FQNEAQ. V was clipped by 4 bases and J by 7 bases; unmatched bases: 3. Together with reference TRBV7-8 and TRBJ2-1, the CDR3 gives the full variable domain: GAGVSQSPRYKVAKRGQDVALRCDPISGHVSLFWYQQALGQGPEFLTYFQNEAQLDKSGLPSDRFFAERPEGSVSTLKIQRTQQEDSAVYLCASSSGGQNEQFFGPGTRLTVL.

CDR3 region: CASSGRVPQSRANVLTF. CDR3 nucleotides: TGTGCCAGCAGCGGGCGCGTGCCACAAAGTCGGGCCAACGTCCTGACTTTC. This sequence joins TRBV7-7 and TRBJ2-6; D is unclear. Trimming pared 5 bases from V and 5 bases from J, leaving 19 bases between. CDR3 length: 17 amino acids. Looked up from germline, CDR1 is SSHAT and CDR2 is FNYEAQ (reference sequence).

V gene TRBV7-2 combines with J gene TRBJ1-4, with 9 bases aligning to TRBD1. Trimming cost V 5 bases and J 10 bases; bases outside gene matches: 5. Per germline, CDR1 SGHTA and CDR2 FQGNSA. The CDR3 consists of 13 residues. The CDR3 bases are TGTGCCAGCAGCCAGGGACAGGGTCCAAAACTGTTTTTT. Amino acid sequence: CASSQGQGPKLFF. The full variable domain, completed using reference TRBV7-2 and TRBJ1-4, is GAGVSQSPSNKVTEKGKDVELRCDPISGHTALYWYRQSLGQGLEFLIYFQGNSAPDKSGLPSDRFSAERTGGSVSTLTIQRTQQEDSAVYLCASSQGQGPKLFFGSGTQLSVL.

V and J are TRBV2 and TRBJ2-7; unclear D gene. The CDR3 sequence is 13 residues long. V shed 5 bases and J shed 6 bases, with 14 bases lying between them. Germline loops: CDR1 SNHLY, CDR2 FYNNEI. The DNA of the CDR3 is TGTGCCAGCAGTTCGCGCCCCCCTACCGAGCAGTACTTC. It translates to CASSSRPPTEQYF.

The V call is TRBV7-8, the J call TRBJ2-2, with D possibly TRBD2 on 5 matching bases. This CDR3 has 16 residues. Deletions cut 4 bases from V and 3 bases from J, with 15 bases between. The V gene's germline CDR1 is SGHVS and CDR2 FQNEAQ. The CDR3 nucleotides read TGTGCCAGCAGCTCCTCTAGCCGCGGAGACACCGGGGAGCTGTTTTTT. Translating gives CASSSSSRGDTGELFF.

This clone has a single count. V usage is TRBV5-1 and J usage is TRBJ2-3; 8 nucleotides agree with TRBD1. Germline assignment: CDR1 SGHRS and CDR2 YFSETQ. The CDR3 runs to 15 residues. With 0 bases clipped from V and 1 base from J, the junction kept 1 base outside the gene matches. The CDR3: CASSLAGQGTDTQYF. In nucleotides, the CDR3 is TGCGCCAGCAGCTTGGCGGGACAGGGCACAGATACGCAGTATTTT.

The V and J genes are TRBV19 and TRBJ1-3; perhaps TRBD1 as D (6 bases). The CDR3 runs 15 residues. V lost 6 bases, J lost 2 bases, and 14 bases lay in between. Germline loops: CDR1 LNHDA, CDR2 SQIVND (reference sequence). The CDR3 loop reads CASSKQGAAGNTIYF. CDR3 bases: TGTGCCAGTAGCAAACAGGGAGCGGCTGGAAACACCATATATTTT.

V gene TRBV10-3 combines with J gene TRBJ2-2, with D possibly TRBD1 on 7 matching bases. This CDR3 region has 14 residues. Germline values: CDR1 ENHRY, CDR2 SYGVKD. Trimming stripped 5 bases from V and 7 bases from J, with 14 bases between. The CDR3 sequence: CAISLQGRDGELFF. The CDR3 nucleotides are TGTGCCATCAGTCTACAGGGGCGGGACGGGGAGCTGTTTTTT.

The chain recombines TRBV12-5 with TRBJ2-2; no reliable D call. Trimming took 1 base from V and 0 from J, leaving 6 bases between them. The CDR3 covers 15 residues. CDR1 is LGHNT and CDR2 is FRNRAP in the germline V gene. The CDR3 spells CASGLGASNTGELFF. DNA for the CDR3: TGTGCTAGTGGTTTGGGGGCTTCGAACACCGGGGAGCTGTTTTTT.

This clone was counted a few times. V and J are TRBV7-2 and TRBJ2-7, with TRBD1 matching over 10 bases. V dropped 0 bases and J dropped 2; count of bases not matched to a gene: 1. The CDR3 length is 15 residues. Germline V gene sequence: CDR1 SGHTA, CDR2 FQGNSA. CDR3 in amino acids: CASSLAGTGAYEQYF. CDR3 DNA: TGTGCCAGCAGCTTAGCCGGGACAGGGGCCTACGAGCAGTACTTC.

The CDR3 region has the DNA TGTGCCAGCAGTCTCCAAGGACAGGGGGCTTATGGCTACACCTTC. Amino acids: CASSLQGQGAYGYTF. The J gene is TRBJ1-2, the V gene TRBV6-1; 11 bases agree with TRBD1. Per germline, CDR1 MNHNS and CDR2 SASEGT. The trim removed 5 bases at V and 5 bases at J, leaving 7 bases unmatched. The CDR3 runs to 15 residues.

This chain joins TRBV5-1 and TRBJ1-4; 7 bases match TRBD1. Trimming took 2 bases from V and 14 from J; bases not matched to a gene: 18. The germline V gene encodes CDR1 SGHRS and CDR2 YFSETQ. CDR3 length equals 16 residues. CDR3 in DNA: TGCGCCAGCAGCTTTGAATCATTGGCACAGGGGAAAGATCTGTTTTTT. Its translation: CASSFESLAQGKDLFF.

This chain links TRBV7-2 with TRBJ2-1; perhaps TRBD1 as D (6 bases). Germline-derived CDR1 and CDR2 are SGHTA and FQGNSA. V gave up 4 bases and J gave up 2 bases, with 6 bases separating them. The CDR3 has 13 residues. The CDR3: CASSWTAYNEQFF. In DNA form, the CDR3 reads TGTGCCAGCAGCTGGACAGCCTACAATGAGCAGTTCTTC.

This sequence joins TRBV7-9 and TRBJ1-2; the D gene is possibly TRBD1 (5 bases). Germline CDR1 is SEHNR and CDR2 is FQNEAQ (reference sequence). Between the trimmed V and J ends, which lost 3 bases and 8 bases, there was a span of 10 bases. The CDR3 runs 12 residues. The CDR3 DNA reads TGTGCCAGCAGCTTCCAGGGTAGAGGCTACACCTTC. Encoded protein: CASSFQGRGYTF.

This clone was observed once. This chain connects TRBV15 to TRBJ1-1, with D unclear. The germline V gene encodes CDR1 LNHNV and CDR2 YYDKDF (reference sequence). The CDR3 is 16 residues long. Trimming left V 3 bases short and J 1 base short, with 15 bases between. The chain's CDR3 is CATSREALGKNTEAFF. The CDR3 DNA reads as TGTGCCACCAGCAGGGAGGCCCTAGGGAAGAACACTGAAGCTTTCTTT.

This chain links TRBV10-2 with TRBJ2-7; a weak D match, TRBD1 (5 bases). V lost 6 bases and J lost 4, with 10 bases in between. The CDR3 is made up of 12 amino acids. CDR1 is WSHSY, CDR2 SAAADI, per germline. Here the CDR3 DNA reads TGCGCCAGCAGGCCGACAGTTTACGAGCAGTACTTC. Amino acid sequence: CASRPTVYEQYF.

The chain has TRBV19 and TRBJ2-1; D is perhaps TRBD1 (6 bases). Germline V gene data show CDR1 as LNHDA and CDR2 as SQIVND (reference sequence). The CDR3 has 16 amino acids. V shed 5 bases and J shed 7 bases, with 21 bases lying between them. The chain's CDR3 is CASSSRFIQGLNEQFF. The CDR3 region has the DNA TGTGCCAGTAGTTCTCGATTCATACAGGGCCTTAATGAGCAGTTCTTC.

The genes are TRBV7-8 and TRBJ2-5; possible D gene TRBD2, 6 bases. The length of the CDR3 is 15 residues. CDR1 and CDR2 (germline): SGHVS, FQNEAQ. Trimming cost V 0 bases and J 5 bases, with 13 bases left between them. CDR3 protein: CASSLALHRGETQYF. The CDR3 nucleotides read TGTGCCAGCAGCTTAGCACTGCACCGGGGGGAGACCCAGTACTTC.

This clone was counted a few times. The rearrangement uses TRBV19 and TRBJ1-5; TRBD1 matches 7 bases. The ends lost 7 bases at V and 4 bases at J; junction bases unmatched: 10. The CDR3 totals 15 residues. Looked up from germline, CDR1 is LNHDA and CDR2 is SQIVND (reference sequence). Written as DNA, the CDR3 is TGTGCCAGTACCCCCGGGGACAGTAGGAATCAGCCCCAGCATTTT. It encodes CASTPGDSRNQPQHF.

This CDR3 reads CASSLVANEKLFF. In nucleotides, the CDR3 is TGCGCCAGCAGCTTGGTCGCTAATGAAAAACTGTTTTTT. J is TRBJ1-4 and V is TRBV5-1; D is unclear. In germline, CDR1 is SGHRS, CDR2 YFSETQ. Trimming shortened V by 0 bases and J by 3 bases, and 3 bases separated the two germline ends. The CDR3 runs 13 residues.

The chain is built from TRBV7-9 and TRBJ2-7, with 8 bases aligning to TRBD2. The germline V gene has CDR1 SEHNR and CDR2 FQNEAQ (reference sequence). Trimming at V came to 3 bases and at J to 2 bases, leaving 3 bases not matched to a gene. CDR3 length: 14 amino acids. In nucleotides, the CDR3 is TGTGCCAGCAGCTTCGGGGGGGAAACCTACGAGCAGTACTTC. Encoded protein: CASSFGGETYEQYF.

This clone has more than one count but fewer than ten. V is TRBV6-5 and J is TRBJ1-1; tentatively, D is TRBD1 (6 bases). The CDR3 contains 13 residues. V dropped 2 bases and J dropped 7 bases, with 11 bases sitting between them. The germline gives CDR1 MNHEY, CDR2 SVGAGI. The CDR3 spells CASSYRGQREAFF. The CDR3 coding sequence is TGTGCCAGCAGTTACCGTGGACAGCGTGAAGCTTTCTTT.

V is TRBV10-2 and J is TRBJ2-7; TRBD1 agrees at 10 bases. J gave up 4 bases and V 5 bases, and 8 bases lay outside the gene matches. Germline V gene sequence: CDR1 WSHSY, CDR2 SAAADI. The CDR3 sequence is 15 residues long. This CDR3 reads CASSQTGTGAYEQYF. The CDR3 DNA reads as TGCGCCAGCAGTCAGACCGGGACAGGGGCTTACGAGCAGTACTTC.

The gene calls are TRBV11-2 and TRBJ1-2; 8 nucleotides align to TRBD1. The junction had 2 bases not matched to a gene; V was cut back by 5 bases and J by 3 bases. This CDR3 is 13 amino acids long. CDR1 is SGHAT, CDR2 FQNNGV, per germline. The DNA of the CDR3 is TGTGCCAGCAGCCCGGGACAGGACTATGGCTACACCTTC. Its translation: CASSPGQDYGYTF. Full variable domain (remainder filled in from reference TRBV11-2 and TRBJ1-2): EAGVAQSPRYKIIEKRQSVAFWCNPISGHATLYWYQQILGQGPKLLIQFQNNGVVDDSQLPKDRFSAERLKGVDSTLKIQPAKLEDSAVYLCASSPGQDYGYTFGSGTRLTVV.

The V and J genes are TRBV7-2 and TRBJ2-7; 10 bases are a match to TRBD1. J was trimmed by 6 bases and V by 1 base; bases with no gene match: 6. The CDR3 is 15 residues long. CDR1 is SGHTA, CDR2 FQGNSA, per germline. CDR3 DNA sequence: TGTGCCAGCAGCTTAGGGCGACAGGGGGCCGGCGAGCAGTACTTC. This sequence encodes CASSLGRQGAGEQYF.

The chain joins TRBV5-1 to TRBJ2-1; 10 bases match TRBD2. Trimming took 7 bases from V and 4 from J; bases not matched to a gene: 5. The V gene's germline CDR1 is SGHRS and CDR2 YFSETQ. This CDR3 has 14 residues. The CDR3, as DNA: TGCGCCAGCTCCGGGACTAGCGCTTACAATGAGCAGTTCTTC. Translation gives CASSGTSAYNEQFF.

The CDR3 here is CASSPTGDPLSYGYTF. The CDR3 nucleotides read TGTGCCAGCTCACCAACAGGGGACCCATTGAGCTATGGCTACACCTTC. The J gene is TRBJ1-2, the V gene TRBV18; TRBD1 aligns across 7 bases. The CDR3 is 16 residues long. Trimming took 2 bases from V and 4 from J; bases not matched to a gene: 10. CDR1 and CDR2 (germline): KGHSH, LQKENI.

CDR3 nucleotides: TGTGCCAGCAGTGTCCTGAGGGCAGACTTGTCACCCCTCCACTTT. Encoded protein: CASSVLRADLSPLHF. This chain joins TRBV6-5 and TRBJ1-6; D call uncertain. V lost 5 bases to trimming and J lost 10 bases, with 18 bases between them. Germline loops: CDR1 MNHEY, CDR2 SVGAGI. The CDR3 loop spans 15 amino acids.